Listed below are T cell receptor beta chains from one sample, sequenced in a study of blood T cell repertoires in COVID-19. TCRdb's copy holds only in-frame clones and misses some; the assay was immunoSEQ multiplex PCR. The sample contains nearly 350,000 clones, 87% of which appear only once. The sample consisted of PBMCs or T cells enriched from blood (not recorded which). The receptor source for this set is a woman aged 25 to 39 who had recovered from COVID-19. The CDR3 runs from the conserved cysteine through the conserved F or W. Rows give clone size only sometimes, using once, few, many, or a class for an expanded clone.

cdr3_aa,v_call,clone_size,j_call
CASRRTGSNTEAFF,TRBV5-1,-,TRBJ1-1
CSGRTSFNEQFF,TRBV29-1,-,TRBJ2-1
CASRVSQETQYF,TRBV6-5,-,TRBJ2-5
CASSASRGISSGNTIYF,TRBV18,once,TRBJ1-3
CATSGGQGNYNEQFF,TRBV24-1,-,TRBJ2-1
CAWSVIEHYGYTF,TRBV30,-,TRBJ1-2
CASSRLAGGLGDPETQYF,TRBV5-4,-,TRBJ2-5
CASRKNEGNQPQHF,TRBV6-5,few,TRBJ1-5
CASTRYTSGRPYEQYF,TRBV19,-,TRBJ2-7
CASSEAQVNYGYTF,TRBV2,-,TRBJ1-2
CASSHTNEQFF,TRBV4-1,-,TRBJ2-1
CASSVGGGNQPQHF,TRBV9,-,TRBJ1-5
CASSPGATGELFF,TRBV18,-,TRBJ2-2
CASSFRNTEAFF,TRBV12-3/TRBV12-4,-,TRBJ1-1
CASSRDSPGTEAFF,TRBV2,-,TRBJ1-1
CASSETSNQPQHF,TRBV6-4,-,TRBJ1-5
CASSKPGQTNTEAFF,TRBV19,once,TRBJ1-1
CASSLTGGGMNTEAFF,TRBV19,-,TRBJ1-1
CAWSVQTNYGYTF,TRBV30,-,TRBJ1-2
CASSYSSRAREKLFF,TRBV6-5,-,TRBJ1-4
CASKGQNTEAFF,TRBV7-8,-,TRBJ1-1
CASSHPPGTGNTIYF,TRBV3-1/TRBV3-2,-,TRBJ1-3
CASSATSTNVLTF,TRBV3-1/TRBV3-2,-,TRBJ2-6
CSARTVAKNIQYF,TRBV29-1,-,TRBJ2-4
CASSLRAGVTDTQYF,TRBV7-2,-,TRBJ2-3
CAIGGQGNMNTEAFF,TRBV10-3,-,TRBJ1-1
CASSTLSSQWANSPLHF,TRBV28,once,TRBJ1-6
CASSLLTGVDLHF,TRBV27,-,TRBJ1-6
CASSLSGGVGTGELFF,TRBV7-2,-,TRBJ2-2
CASSVDGGGRVDTQYF,TRBV9,-,TRBJ2-3
CASTGQGREKLFF,TRBV2,-,TRBJ1-4
CASSLRPGSTDTQYF,TRBV7-6,-,TRBJ2-3
CASSPGAETQYF,TRBV18,once,TRBJ2-5
CASSIDGAEGADTQYF,TRBV19,-,TRBJ2-3
CASSSWEPTETQYF,TRBV7-9,-,TRBJ2-5
CASTVRRQGGAYEQYF,TRBV11-2,-,TRBJ2-7
CASRQGAGGELFF,TRBV10-2,-,TRBJ2-2
CAISGGGSYEKLFF,TRBV10-3,once,TRBJ1-4
CASSPGAYNEQFF,TRBV5-5,-,TRBJ2-1
CASSPEDSQLNTEAFF,TRBV5-1,-,TRBJ1-1
CAWSAGTDEKLFF,TRBV30,-,TRBJ1-4
CASSLASGGSYNEQFF,TRBV5-1,-,TRBJ2-1
CASSLDDRAVDQPQHF,TRBV5-1,-,TRBJ1-5
CAWAQGVNTEAFF,TRBV30,-,TRBJ1-1
CASSSRVSSYEQYF,TRBV7-2,-,TRBJ2-7
CAISRGSSYNEQFF,TRBV10-3,-,TRBJ2-1
CASSVGLAGAYEQYF,TRBV9,-,TRBJ2-7
CAWSVNRGTDTQYF,TRBV30,-,TRBJ2-3
CASSPSGGENTEAFF,TRBV18,-,TRBJ1-1
CASSLRTSGGAQETQYF,TRBV7-2,-,TRBJ2-5